The next 5 T cell receptor beta chains were all read from a single sample in a study of PD-L1 blockade in urothelial cancer. Measured with immunoSEQ multiplex PCR; TCRdb has only the in-frame clones, and not every one. The profile covers roughly 51,000 clones, with 79% appearing a single time and 8.5% to 12% taken by the ten largest. Indicated time point: pretreatment peripheral blood. The sequenced sample was PBMCs, obtained around atezolizumab (anti-PD-L1) treatment. Receptor source: a man aged 70-80 years with urothelial cancer.

This chain links TRBV7-9 with TRBJ1-1; 10 bases match TRBD1. V was pared by 4 bases and J by 6 bases, with 8 bases of the junction left unmatched. This CDR3 spans 15 amino acids. From germline, CDR1 is SEHNR and CDR2 FQNEAQ (reference sequence). DNA of the CDR3: TGTGCCAGCAGCTGGGACAGGGGCACGGTGGCTGAAGCTTTCTTT. This translates into CASSWDRGTVAEAFF.

This clone has just one count. The V and J genes are TRBV18 and TRBJ1-5; 7 bases fit TRBD1. With 8 bases clipped from V and 4 bases from J, the junction kept 8 bases outside the gene matches. The CDR3 consists of 14 residues. CDR1 and CDR2 (germline): KGHSH, LQKENI. CDR3 nucleotide sequence: TGTGCCAGCGTGACAGGGACCGGTAATCAGCCCCAGCATTTT. As protein: CASVTGTGNQPQHF.

This clone was seen just once. The chain has TRBV7-2 and TRBJ1-4; TRBD1 might be the D (6 bases). The V gene lost 6 bases and the J gene lost 5 bases, with 13 bases spanning the gap. The length of the CDR3 is 14 residues. Germline lookup yields CDR1 SGHTA and CDR2 FQGNSA. The CDR3 coding sequence is TGTGCCAGCAGTCCCGACAGGCAGAATGAAAAACTGTTTTTT. Amino acid sequence: CASSPDRQNEKLFF.

This chain uses TRBV7-9 with TRBJ2-7, with TRBD1 matching 12 bases. Germline V gives CDR1 SEHNR, CDR2 FQNEAQ (reference sequence). The CDR3 extends over 19 amino acids. Unmatched junction bases numbered 14, after V lost 5 bases and J lost 0 bases. In nucleotides, the CDR3 is TGTGCCAGCAGCCCCCTGCCGGGACAGGGGGCAGGAGGCTCCTACGAGCAGTACTTC. Protein product: CASSPLPGQGAGGSYEQYF. Looking up the rest from reference TRBV7-9 and TRBJ2-7 gives the full variable domain: DTGVSQNPRHKITKRGQNVTFRCDPISEHNRLYWYRQTLGQGPEFLTYFQNEAQLEKSRLLSDRFSAERPKGSFSTLEIQRTEQGDSAMYLCASSPLPGQGAGGSYEQYFGPGTRLTVT.

The V gene is TRBV14, the J gene TRBJ1-1; possible D gene TRBD1, 5 bases. This CDR3 is 15 amino acids long. Trimming shortened V by 4 bases and J by 3 bases, and 15 bases separated the two germline ends. Germline V gene data show CDR1 as SGHDN and CDR2 as FVKESK. CDR3: CASSPRGIGDTEAFF. Here the CDR3 DNA reads TGTGCCAGCAGCCCCCGGGGGATAGGGGACACTGAAGCTTTCTTT.